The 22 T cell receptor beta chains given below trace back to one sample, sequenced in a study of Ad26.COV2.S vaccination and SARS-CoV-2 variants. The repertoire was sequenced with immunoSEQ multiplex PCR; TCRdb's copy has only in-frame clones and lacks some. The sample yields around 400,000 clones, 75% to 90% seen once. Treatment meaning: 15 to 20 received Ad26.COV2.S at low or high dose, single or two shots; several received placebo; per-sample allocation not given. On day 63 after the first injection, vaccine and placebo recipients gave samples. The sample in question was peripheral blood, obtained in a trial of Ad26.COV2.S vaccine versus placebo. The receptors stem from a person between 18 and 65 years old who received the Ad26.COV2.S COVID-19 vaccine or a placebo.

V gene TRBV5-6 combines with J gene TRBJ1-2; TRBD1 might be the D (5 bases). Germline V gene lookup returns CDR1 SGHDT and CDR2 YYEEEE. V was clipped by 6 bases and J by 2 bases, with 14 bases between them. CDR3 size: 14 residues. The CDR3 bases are TGTGCCAGCACTGGGGGAGGGCGGAACTATGGCTACACCTTC. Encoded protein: CASTGGGRNYGYTF.

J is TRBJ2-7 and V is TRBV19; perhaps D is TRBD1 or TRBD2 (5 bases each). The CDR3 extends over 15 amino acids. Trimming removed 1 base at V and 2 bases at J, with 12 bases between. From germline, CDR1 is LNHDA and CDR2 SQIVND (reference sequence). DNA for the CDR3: TGTGCCAGTAGTATAGCGGGGCGAGCACCCTACGAGCAGTACTTC. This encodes CASSIAGRAPYEQYF.

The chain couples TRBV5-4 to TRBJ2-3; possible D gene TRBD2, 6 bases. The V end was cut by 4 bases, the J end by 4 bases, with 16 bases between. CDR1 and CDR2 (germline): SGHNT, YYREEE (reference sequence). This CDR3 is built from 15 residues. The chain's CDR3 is CASSPSLGGADTQYF. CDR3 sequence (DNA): TGTGCCAGCAGCCCCTCTCTGGGGGGAGCAGATACGCAGTATTTT.

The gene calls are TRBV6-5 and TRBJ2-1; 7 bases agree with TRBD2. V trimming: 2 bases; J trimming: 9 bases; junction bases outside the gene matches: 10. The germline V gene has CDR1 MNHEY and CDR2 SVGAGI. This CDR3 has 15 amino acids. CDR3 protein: CASSYERSSGTEQFF. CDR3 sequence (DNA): TGTGCCAGCAGTTACGAAAGGTCTAGCGGCACTGAGCAGTTCTTC.

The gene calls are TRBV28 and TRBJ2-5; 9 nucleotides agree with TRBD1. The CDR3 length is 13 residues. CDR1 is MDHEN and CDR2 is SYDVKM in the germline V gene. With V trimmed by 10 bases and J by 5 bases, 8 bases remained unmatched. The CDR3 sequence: CATGQGQRETQYF. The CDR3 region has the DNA TGTGCCACCGGACAGGGGCAGAGGGAGACCCAGTACTTC.

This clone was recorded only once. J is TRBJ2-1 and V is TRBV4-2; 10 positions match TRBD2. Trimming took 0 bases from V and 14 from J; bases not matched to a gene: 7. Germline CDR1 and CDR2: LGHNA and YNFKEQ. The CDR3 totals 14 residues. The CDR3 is CASSQEAGGSLEFF. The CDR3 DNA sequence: TGTGCCAGCAGCCAAGAAGCGGGAGGGTCCTTGGAGTTCTTC.

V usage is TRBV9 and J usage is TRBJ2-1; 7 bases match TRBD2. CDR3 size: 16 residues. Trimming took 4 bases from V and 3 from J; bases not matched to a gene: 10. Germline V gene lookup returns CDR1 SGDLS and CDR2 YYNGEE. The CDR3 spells CASSPMGGMSYNEQFF. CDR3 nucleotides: TGTGCCAGCAGCCCCATGGGGGGGATGAGCTACAATGAGCAGTTCTTC.

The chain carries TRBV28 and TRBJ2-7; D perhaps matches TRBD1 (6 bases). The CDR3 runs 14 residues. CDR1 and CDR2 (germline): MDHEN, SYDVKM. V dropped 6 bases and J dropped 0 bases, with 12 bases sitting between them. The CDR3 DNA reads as TGTGCCAGCAGCCGCCGGGACAACTCCTACGAGCAGTACTTC. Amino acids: CASSRRDNSYEQYF. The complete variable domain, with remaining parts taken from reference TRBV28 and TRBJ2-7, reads DVKVTQSSRYLVKRTGEKVFLECVQDMDHENMFWYRQDPGLGLRLIYFSYDVKMKEKGDIPEGYSVSREKKERFSLILESASTNQTSMYLCASSRRDNSYEQYFGPGTRLTVT.

The CDR3 region has the DNA TGCGCCAGCAGCTCCCCGAGGACTAGCGGGCATAAAAACATTCAGTACTTC. Encoded protein: CASSSPRTSGHKNIQYF. The chain joins TRBV5-1 to TRBJ2-4, with 11 bases that match TRBD2. V was pared by 3 bases and J by 4 bases, with 9 bases of the junction left unmatched. Germline lookup yields CDR1 SGHRS and CDR2 YFSETQ. The CDR3 is made up of 17 amino acids.

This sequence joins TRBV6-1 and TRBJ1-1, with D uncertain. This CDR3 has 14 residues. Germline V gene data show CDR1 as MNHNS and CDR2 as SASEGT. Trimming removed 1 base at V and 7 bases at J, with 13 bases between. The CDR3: CASSEGVRVGEAFF. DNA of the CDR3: TGTGCCAGCAGTGAAGGGGTGAGGGTGGGTGAAGCTTTCTTT.

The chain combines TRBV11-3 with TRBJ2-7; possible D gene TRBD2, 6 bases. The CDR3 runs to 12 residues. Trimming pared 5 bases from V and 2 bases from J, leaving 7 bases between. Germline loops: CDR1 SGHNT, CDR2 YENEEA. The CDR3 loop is CASSRETYEQYF. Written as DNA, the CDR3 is TGTGCCAGCAGCCGGGAGACCTACGAGCAGTACTTC.

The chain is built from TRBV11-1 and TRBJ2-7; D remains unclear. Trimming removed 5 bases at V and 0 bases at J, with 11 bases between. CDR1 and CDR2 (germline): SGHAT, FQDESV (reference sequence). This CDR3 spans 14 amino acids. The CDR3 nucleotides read TGTGCCAGCAGCCAACCCCCGGTCTCCTACGAGCAGTACTTC. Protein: CASSQPPVSYEQYF.

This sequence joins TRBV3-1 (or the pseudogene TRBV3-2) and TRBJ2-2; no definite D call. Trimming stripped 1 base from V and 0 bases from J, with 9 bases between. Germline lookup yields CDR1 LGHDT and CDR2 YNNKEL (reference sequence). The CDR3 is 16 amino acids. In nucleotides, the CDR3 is TGTGCCAGCAGCCAAGGTCTCTCCGCGAACACCGGGGAGCTGTTTTTT. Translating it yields CASSQGLSANTGELFF.

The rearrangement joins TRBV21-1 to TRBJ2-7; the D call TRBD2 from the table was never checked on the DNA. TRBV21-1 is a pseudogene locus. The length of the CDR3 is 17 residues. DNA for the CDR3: TGTGCCAGCAGCAAATGGGGTCGTAGCGGGAGGGCCTACGAGCAGTACTTC. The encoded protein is CASSKWGRSGRAYEQYF.

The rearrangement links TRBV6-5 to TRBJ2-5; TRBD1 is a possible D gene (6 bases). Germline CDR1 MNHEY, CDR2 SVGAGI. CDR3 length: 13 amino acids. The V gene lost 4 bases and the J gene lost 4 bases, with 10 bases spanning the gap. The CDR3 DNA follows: TGTGCCAGCAGTTGGCGAGGGGGAGAGACCCAGTACTTC. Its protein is CASSWRGGETQYF.

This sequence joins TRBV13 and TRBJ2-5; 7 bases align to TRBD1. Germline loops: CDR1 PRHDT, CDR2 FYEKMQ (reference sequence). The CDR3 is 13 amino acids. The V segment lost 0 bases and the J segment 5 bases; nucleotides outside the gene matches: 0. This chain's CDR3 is CASSLGTGETQYF. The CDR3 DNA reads TGTGCCAGCAGCTTAGGGACAGGGGAGACCCAGTACTTC.

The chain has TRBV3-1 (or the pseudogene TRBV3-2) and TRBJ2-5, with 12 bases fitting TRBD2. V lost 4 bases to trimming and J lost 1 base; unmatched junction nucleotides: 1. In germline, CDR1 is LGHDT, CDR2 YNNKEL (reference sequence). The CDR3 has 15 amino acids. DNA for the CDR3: TGTGCCAGCAGCCTGGGACTAGCGGGCCAAGAGACCCAGTACTTC. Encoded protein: CASSLGLAGQETQYF.

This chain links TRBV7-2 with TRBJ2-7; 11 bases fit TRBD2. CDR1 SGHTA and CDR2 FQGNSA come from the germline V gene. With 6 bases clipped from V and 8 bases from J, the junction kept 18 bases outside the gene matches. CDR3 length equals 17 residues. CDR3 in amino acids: CASSRLPIAGGLFKQYF. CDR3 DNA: TGTGCCAGCAGTAGACTCCCCATAGCGGGAGGGTTATTCAAGCAGTACTTC.

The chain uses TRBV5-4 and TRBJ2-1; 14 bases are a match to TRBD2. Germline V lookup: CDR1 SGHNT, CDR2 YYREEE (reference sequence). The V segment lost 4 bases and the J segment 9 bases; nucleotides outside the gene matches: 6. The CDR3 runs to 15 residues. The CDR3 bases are TGTGCCAGCAGCCGGGGACTAGCGGGAGATTCTGAGCAGTTCTTC. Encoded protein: CASSRGLAGDSEQFF.

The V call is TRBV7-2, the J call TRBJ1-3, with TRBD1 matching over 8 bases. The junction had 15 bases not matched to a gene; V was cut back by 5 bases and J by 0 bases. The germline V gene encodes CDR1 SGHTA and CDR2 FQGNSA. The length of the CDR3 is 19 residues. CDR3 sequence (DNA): TGTGCCAGCAGCCAAATCTCGCCGGGACAGGCGAACTCTGGAAACACCATATATTTT. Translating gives CASSQISPGQANSGNTIYF. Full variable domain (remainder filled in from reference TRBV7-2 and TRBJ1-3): GAGVSQSPSNKVTEKGKDVELRCDPISGHTALYWYRQSLGQGLEFLIYFQGNSAPDKSGLPSDRFSAERTGGSVSTLTIQRTQQEDSAVYLCASSQISPGQANSGNTIYFGEGSWLTVV.

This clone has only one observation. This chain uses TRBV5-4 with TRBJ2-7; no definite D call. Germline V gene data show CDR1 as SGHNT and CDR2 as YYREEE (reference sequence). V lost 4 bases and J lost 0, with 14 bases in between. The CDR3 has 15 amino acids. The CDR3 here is CASSPRPDTSYEQYF. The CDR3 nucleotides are TGTGCCAGCAGCCCACGACCAGACACCTCCTACGAGCAGTACTTC. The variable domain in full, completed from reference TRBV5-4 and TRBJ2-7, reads ETGVTQSPTHLIKTRGQQVTLRCSSQSGHNTVSWYQQALGQGPQFIFQYYREEENGRGNFPPRFSGLQFPNYSSELNVNALELDDSALYLCASSPRPDTSYEQYFGPGTRLTVT.

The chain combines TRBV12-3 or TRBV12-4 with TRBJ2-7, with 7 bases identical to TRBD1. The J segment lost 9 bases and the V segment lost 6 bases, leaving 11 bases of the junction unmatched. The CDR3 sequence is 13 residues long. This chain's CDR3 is CASSKSGGTAQYF. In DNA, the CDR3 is TGTGCCAGCAGCAAATCAGGGGGTACAGCGCAGTACTTC.